Given below is one TCR beta chain in context. Germline V CDR1 and CDR2: MGHRA, YSYEKL. The V segment lost 0 bases and the J segment 2 bases; nucleotides outside the gene matches: 18. The CDR3 length is 22 residues. The data originate from a study of shared T cell receptors in the human thymus. Clones were sequenced by immunoSEQ multiplex PCR, and TCRdb holds only the in-frame ones, with some missing. The profile shows roughly 560,000 clones, around three quarters of them singletons. The data also belong to a second study, concerning human thymus T cells. That paper notes: The people who donated were healthy Finnish babies having corrective surgery for congenital heart defects. The study used thymus tissue resected during corrective heart surgery. In thymic and blood repertoires alike, V and J usage looked biased.

The TCR was taken from a boy in the first two years of life with a congenital heart defect. The chain uses TRBV4-1 and TRBJ2-7; 14 bases map to TRBD2. The sample was thymocytes. CDR3 sequence reads: CASSQDLPPGLAGENSPYEQYF. CDR3 coding DNA: TGCGCCAGCAGCCAAGATCTGCCCCCGGGACTAGCGGGAGAAAATAGTCCCTACGAGCAGTACTTC.